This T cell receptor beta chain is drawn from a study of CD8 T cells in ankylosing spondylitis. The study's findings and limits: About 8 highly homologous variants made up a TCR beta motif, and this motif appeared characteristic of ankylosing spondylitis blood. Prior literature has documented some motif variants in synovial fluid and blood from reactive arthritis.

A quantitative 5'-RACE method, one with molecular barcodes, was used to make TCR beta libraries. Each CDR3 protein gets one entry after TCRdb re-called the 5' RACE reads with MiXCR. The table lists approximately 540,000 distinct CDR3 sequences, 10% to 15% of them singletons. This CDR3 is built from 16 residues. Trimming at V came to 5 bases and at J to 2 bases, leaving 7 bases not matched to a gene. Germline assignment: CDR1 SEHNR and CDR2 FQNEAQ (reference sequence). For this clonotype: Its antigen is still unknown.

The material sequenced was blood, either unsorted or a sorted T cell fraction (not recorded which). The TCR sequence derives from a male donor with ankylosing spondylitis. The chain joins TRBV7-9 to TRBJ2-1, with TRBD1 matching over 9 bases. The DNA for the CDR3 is TGTGCCAGCAGCACGGTACAGGGGGCGGCCTACAATGAGCAGTTCTTC. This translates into CASSTVQGAAYNEQFF.